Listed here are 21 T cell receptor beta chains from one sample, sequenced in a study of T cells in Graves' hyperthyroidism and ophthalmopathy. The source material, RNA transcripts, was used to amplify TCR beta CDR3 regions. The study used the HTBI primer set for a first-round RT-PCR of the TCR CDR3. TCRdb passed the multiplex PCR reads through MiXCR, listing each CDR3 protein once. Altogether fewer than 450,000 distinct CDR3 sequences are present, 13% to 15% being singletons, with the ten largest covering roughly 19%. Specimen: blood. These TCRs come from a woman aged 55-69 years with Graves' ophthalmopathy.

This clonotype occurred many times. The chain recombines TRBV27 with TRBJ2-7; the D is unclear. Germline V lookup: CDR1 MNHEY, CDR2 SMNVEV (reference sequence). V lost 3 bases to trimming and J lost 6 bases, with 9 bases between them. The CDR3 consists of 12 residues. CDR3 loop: CASSFPEGEQYF. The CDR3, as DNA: TGTGCCAGCAGTTTCCCCGAAGGCGAGCAGTACTTC.

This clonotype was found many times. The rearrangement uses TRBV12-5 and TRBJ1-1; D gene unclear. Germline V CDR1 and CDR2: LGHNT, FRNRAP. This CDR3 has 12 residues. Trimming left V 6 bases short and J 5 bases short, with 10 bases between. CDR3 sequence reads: CASGGRGTEAFF. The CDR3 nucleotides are TGTGCTAGTGGAGGGCGAGGAACTGAAGCTTTCTTT.

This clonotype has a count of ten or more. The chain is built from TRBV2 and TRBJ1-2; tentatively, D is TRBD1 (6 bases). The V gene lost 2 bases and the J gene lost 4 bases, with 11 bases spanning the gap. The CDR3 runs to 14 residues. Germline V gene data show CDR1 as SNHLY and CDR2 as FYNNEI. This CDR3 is CASSEMGGSYGYTF. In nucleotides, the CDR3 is TGTGCCAGCAGTGAAATGGGGGGCTCCTATGGCTACACCTTC.

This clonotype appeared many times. CDR3 amino acids: CALRTGRDTEAFF. CDR3 in DNA: TGTGCCCTACGGACAGGGAGGGACACTGAAGCTTTCTTT. The chain carries TRBV10-3 and TRBJ1-1; TRBD1 agrees at 8 bases. CDR3 length equals 13 residues. Germline loops: CDR1 ENHRY, CDR2 SYGVKD. With 11 bases clipped from V and 3 bases from J, the junction kept 8 bases outside the gene matches.

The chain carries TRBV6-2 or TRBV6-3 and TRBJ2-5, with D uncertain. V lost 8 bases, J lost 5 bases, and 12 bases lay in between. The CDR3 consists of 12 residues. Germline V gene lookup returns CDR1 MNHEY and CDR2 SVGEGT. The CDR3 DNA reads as TGTGCCAGCCTAGACGGGTTGGAGACCCAGTACTTC. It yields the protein CASLDGLETQYF.

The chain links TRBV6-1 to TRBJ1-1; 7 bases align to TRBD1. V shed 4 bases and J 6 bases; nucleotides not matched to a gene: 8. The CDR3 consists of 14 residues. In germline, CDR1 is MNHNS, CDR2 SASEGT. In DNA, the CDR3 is TGTGCCAGCAGTGTCCAGACAGGGATTCCTGAAGCTTTCTTT. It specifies CASSVQTGIPEAFF.

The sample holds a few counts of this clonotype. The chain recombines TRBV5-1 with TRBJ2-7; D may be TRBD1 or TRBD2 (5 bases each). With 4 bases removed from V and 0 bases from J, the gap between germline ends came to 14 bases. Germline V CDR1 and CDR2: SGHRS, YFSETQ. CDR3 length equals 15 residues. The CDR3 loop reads CASSTGTLSSYEQYF. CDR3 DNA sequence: TGCGCCAGCAGCACCGGGACGCTCAGCTCCTACGAGCAGTACTTC.

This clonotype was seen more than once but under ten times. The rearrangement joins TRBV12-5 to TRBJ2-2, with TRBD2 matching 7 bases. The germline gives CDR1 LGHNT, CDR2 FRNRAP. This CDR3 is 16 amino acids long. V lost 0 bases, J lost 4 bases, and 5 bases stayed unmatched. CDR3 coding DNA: TGTGCTAGTGGTTTGGTAGCGGGGTTGGGCACCGGGGAGCTGTTTTTT. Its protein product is CASGLVAGLGTGELFF.

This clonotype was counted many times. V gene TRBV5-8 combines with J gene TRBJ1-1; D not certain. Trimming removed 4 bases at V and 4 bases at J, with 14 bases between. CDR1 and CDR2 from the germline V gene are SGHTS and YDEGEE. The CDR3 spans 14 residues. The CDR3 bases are TGTGCCAGCAGCCTCTACAGCGGCGGCACTGAAGCTTTCTTT. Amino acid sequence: CASSLYSGGTEAFF. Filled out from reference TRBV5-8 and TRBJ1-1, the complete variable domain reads EAGVTQSPTHLIKTRGQQATLRCSPISGHTSVYWYQQALGLGLQFLLWYDEGEERNRGNFPPRFSGRQFPNYSSELNVNALELEDSALYLCASSLYSGGTEAFFGQGTRLTVV.

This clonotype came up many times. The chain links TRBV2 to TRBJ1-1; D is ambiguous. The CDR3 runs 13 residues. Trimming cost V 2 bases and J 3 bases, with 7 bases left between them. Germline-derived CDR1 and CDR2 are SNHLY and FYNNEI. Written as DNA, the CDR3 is TGTGCCAGCAGTGAAAACGGGGACACTGAAGCTTTCTTT. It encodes CASSENGDTEAFF.

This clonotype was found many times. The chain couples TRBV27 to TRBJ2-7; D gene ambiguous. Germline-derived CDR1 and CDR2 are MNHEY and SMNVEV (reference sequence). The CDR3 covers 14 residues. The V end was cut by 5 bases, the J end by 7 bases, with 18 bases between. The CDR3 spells CASSPRHLAGEQYF. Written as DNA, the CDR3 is TGTGCCAGCAGTCCCCGGCATTTGGCTGGAGAGCAGTACTTC.

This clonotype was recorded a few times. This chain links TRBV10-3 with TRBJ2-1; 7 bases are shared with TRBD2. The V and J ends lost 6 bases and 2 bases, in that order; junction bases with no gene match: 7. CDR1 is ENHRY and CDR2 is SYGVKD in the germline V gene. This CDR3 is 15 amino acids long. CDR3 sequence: CAISGGTGPYNEQFF. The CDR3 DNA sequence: TGTGCCATCAGCGGGGGGACCGGGCCCTACAATGAGCAGTTCTTC.

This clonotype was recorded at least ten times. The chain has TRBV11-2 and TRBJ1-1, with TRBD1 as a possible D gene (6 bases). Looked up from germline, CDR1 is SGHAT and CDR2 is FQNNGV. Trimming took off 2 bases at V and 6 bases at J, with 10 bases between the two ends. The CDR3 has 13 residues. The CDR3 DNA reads TGTGCCAGCAGCTTAACAGGGATCGCTGAAGCTTTCTTT. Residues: CASSLTGIAEAFF.

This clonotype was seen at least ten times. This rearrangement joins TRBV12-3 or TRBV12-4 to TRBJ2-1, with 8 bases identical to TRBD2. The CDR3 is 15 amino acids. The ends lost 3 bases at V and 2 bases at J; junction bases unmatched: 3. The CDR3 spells CASSFSRGAYNEQFF. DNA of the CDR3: TGTGCCAGCAGTTTTTCGCGGGGGGCCTACAATGAGCAGTTCTTC.

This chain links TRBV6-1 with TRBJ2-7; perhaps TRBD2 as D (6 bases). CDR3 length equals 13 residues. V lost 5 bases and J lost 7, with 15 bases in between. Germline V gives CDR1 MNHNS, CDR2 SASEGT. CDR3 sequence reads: CASSSRGSWEQYF. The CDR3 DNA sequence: TGTGCCAGCAGTTCCCGGGGGAGCTGGGAGCAGTACTTC.

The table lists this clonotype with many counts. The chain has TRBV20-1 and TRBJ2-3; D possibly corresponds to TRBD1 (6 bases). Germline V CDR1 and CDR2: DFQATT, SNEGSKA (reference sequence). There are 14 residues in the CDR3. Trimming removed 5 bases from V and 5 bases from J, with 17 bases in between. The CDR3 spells CSAERTGNRDTQYF. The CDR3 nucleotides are TGCAGTGCTGAACGCACAGGGAATAGAGATACGCAGTATTTT.

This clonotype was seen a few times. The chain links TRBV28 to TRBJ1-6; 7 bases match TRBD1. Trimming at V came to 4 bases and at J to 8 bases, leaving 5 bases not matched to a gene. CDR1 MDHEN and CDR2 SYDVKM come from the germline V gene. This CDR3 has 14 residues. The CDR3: CASSSGTEDSPLHF. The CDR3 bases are TGTGCCAGCAGTTCCGGGACAGAGGATTCACCCCTCCACTTT.

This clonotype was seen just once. CDR3 in DNA: TGTGCCAGCAGCCTTTACAGGGGAAATGGCTACACCTTC. Its translation is CASSLYRGNGYTF. The chain has TRBV3-1 and TRBJ1-2; 7 nucleotides match TRBD1. The germline V gene encodes CDR1 LGHDT and CDR2 YNNKEL (reference sequence). The CDR3 covers 13 residues. The trim removed 4 bases at V and 6 bases at J, leaving 5 bases unmatched.

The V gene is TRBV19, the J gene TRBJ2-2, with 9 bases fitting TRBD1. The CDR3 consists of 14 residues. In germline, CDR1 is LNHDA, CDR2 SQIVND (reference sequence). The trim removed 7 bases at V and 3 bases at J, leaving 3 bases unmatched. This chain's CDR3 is CASTGTGYTGELFF. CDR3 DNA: TGTGCCAGTACTGGGACAGGGTACACCGGGGAGCTGTTTTTT.

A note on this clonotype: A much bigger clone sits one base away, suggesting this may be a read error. The CDR3 reads CASRDRGTRNEQFF. The CDR3 DNA is TGTGCCAGCCGGGACAGGGGGACTCGGAATGAGCAGTTCTTC. The chain links TRBV19 to TRBJ2-1; TRBD1 agrees at 11 bases. Germline V CDR1 and CDR2: LNHDA, SQIVND (reference sequence). V lost 9 bases, J lost 7 bases, and 8 bases stayed unmatched. CDR3 length: 14 amino acids.

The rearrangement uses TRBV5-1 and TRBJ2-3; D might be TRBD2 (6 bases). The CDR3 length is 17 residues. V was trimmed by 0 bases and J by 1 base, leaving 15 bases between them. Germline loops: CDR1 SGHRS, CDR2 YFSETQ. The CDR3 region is CASSLVGGGTRTDTQYF. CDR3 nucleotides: TGCGCCAGCAGCTTGGTGGGAGGAGGGACCCGCACAGATACGCAGTATTTT.